The 20 T cell receptor beta chains listed next were all sequenced from one sample in a study of immune cell composition in non-small cell lung cancer. Some clones are missing from TCRdb's copy, which holds only in-frame ones; the method was immunoSEQ multiplex PCR. The repertoire holds under 9,000 clones, with around 75% as singletons. The sequencing sample was made of lung tumor tissue. These receptors were taken from a human donor with non-small cell lung cancer.

This chain uses TRBV11-2 with TRBJ2-2; D is ambiguous. V gave up 3 bases and J gave up 5 bases, with 10 bases separating them. The CDR3 totals 14 residues. Germline V CDR1 and CDR2: SGHAT, FQNNGV. Here the CDR3 DNA reads TGTGCCAGCAGCTTTGGAGCATCGACCGGGGAGCTGTTTTTT. Translating gives CASSFGASTGELFF. Combining the CDR3 with reference TRBV11-2 and TRBJ2-2 gives the whole variable domain EAGVAQSPRYKIIEKRQSVAFWCNPISGHATLYWYQQILGQGPKLLIQFQNNGVVDDSQLPKDRFSAERLKGVDSTLKIQPAKLEDSAVYLCASSFGASTGELFFGEGSRLTVL.

V gene TRBV5-6 combines with J gene TRBJ1-4, with TRBD1 as a possible D gene (5 bases). The CDR3 spans 15 residues. The V gene's germline CDR1 is SGHDT and CDR2 YYEEEE. Trimming pared 4 bases from V and 6 bases from J, leaving 16 bases between. Here the CDR3 reads CASSPGGAGHEKLFF. The CDR3 nucleotides are TGTGCCAGCAGCCCGGGAGGGGCAGGCCATGAAAAACTGTTTTTT.

V is TRBV7-6 and J is TRBJ2-7, with TRBD1 as a possible D gene (6 bases). The germline CDR1 and CDR2 sequences are SGHVS and FNYEAQ. Trimming cost V 1 base and J 2 bases, with 12 bases left between them. This CDR3 has 15 amino acids. CDR3 nucleotide sequence: TGTGCCAGCAGCTTAGGCAGGGGCCCAACCTACGAGCAGTACTTC. Its translation is CASSLGRGPTYEQYF.

The chain joins TRBV4-1 to TRBJ2-1, with a tentative D call TRBD2 (5 bases). The CDR3 loop spans 16 amino acids. The V end lost 3 bases, the J end lost 6 bases, and 18 bases lay between the germline ends. Germline CDR1 is MGHRA and CDR2 is YSYEKL. CDR3 sequence reads: CASSQDTGVRGNEQFF. The CDR3 DNA follows: TGCGCCAGCAGCCAGGATACCGGGGTCCGAGGCAATGAGCAGTTCTTC.

The chain is built from TRBV25-1 and TRBJ1-1; D not resolved. The CDR3 totals 13 residues. The germline CDR1 and CDR2 sequences are MGHDK and SYGVNS. V dropped 2 bases and J dropped 4 bases, with 8 bases sitting between them. The CDR3 here is CASSEAEITEAFF. The DNA of the CDR3 is TGTGCCAGCAGTGAAGCAGAAATCACTGAAGCTTTCTTT.

The chain has TRBV6-6 and TRBJ2-7, with TRBD1 matching over 8 bases. CDR1 MNHNY and CDR2 SVGAGI come from the germline V gene (reference sequence). J lost 2 bases, V lost 5 bases, and 8 bases had no gene match. The CDR3 extends over 15 amino acids. The CDR3 loop is CASSLQGANTYEQYF. CDR3 DNA: TGTGCCAGCAGTCTTCAGGGGGCGAACACCTACGAGCAGTACTTC.

V and J are TRBV2 and TRBJ2-5; 7 bases align to TRBD2. Looked up from germline, CDR1 is SNHLY and CDR2 is FYNNEI. The CDR3 is 15 amino acids. Germline trimming cut 2 bases from V and 2 bases from J; bases unmatched to any gene: 5. This CDR3 reads CASSERDYSQETQYF. CDR3 sequence (DNA): TGTGCCAGCAGTGAACGGGACTACTCACAAGAGACCCAGTACTTC.

This sequence joins TRBV5-5 and TRBJ2-4; D unclear. CDR3 length: 13 residues. Trimming left V 2 bases short and J 5 bases short, with 8 bases between. Germline V gene sequence: CDR1 SGHKS, CDR2 YYEKEE (reference sequence). The CDR3 DNA sequence: TGTGCCAGCAGCTTCCAGGCCGAAAACATTCAGTACTTC. This encodes CASSFQAENIQYF.

This clone was observed once. The chain is built from TRBV6-1 and TRBJ1-3; 8 bases match TRBD1. The CDR3 runs 15 residues. The V gene end was trimmed by 5 bases and the J gene end by 0 bases; junction bases not matched to a gene: 3. Germline CDR1 is MNHNS and CDR2 is SASEGT. CDR3 bases: TGTGCCAGCAGTCGGACAGGGCACTCTGGAAACACCATATATTTT. It encodes CASSRTGHSGNTIYF.

With regard to this clone: The same CDR3 arises from other DNA sequences in this sample as well. The chain recombines TRBV28 with TRBJ2-5; 11 nucleotides agree with TRBD1. This CDR3 is built from 15 residues. CDR1 is MDHEN and CDR2 is SYDVKM in the germline V gene. The junction had 7 bases not matched to a gene; V was cut back by 5 bases and J by 5 bases. The CDR3, as DNA: TGTGCCAGCAGTATCCGGACAGGGGGCATGGAGACCCAGTACTTC. It yields the protein CASSIRTGGMETQYF.

This chain uses TRBV6-5 with TRBJ1-5, with a weak D call TRBD1 (5 bases). The CDR3 is 12 amino acids. Germline V gives CDR1 MNHEY, CDR2 SVGAGI. Deletions cut 2 bases from V and 9 bases from J, with 8 bases between. The CDR3 region is CASSYRGGPQHF. CDR3 DNA sequence: TGTGCCAGCAGTTACCGGGGGGGGCCCCAGCATTTT.

This chain joins TRBV19 and TRBJ1-5; 9 bases are a match to TRBD1. Germline V gene lookup returns CDR1 LNHDA and CDR2 SQIVND (reference sequence). The length of the CDR3 is 13 residues. With 10 bases clipped from V and 0 bases from J, the junction kept 1 base outside the gene matches. The CDR3 region has the DNA TGTGCCACGGACAGGGGTAGCAATCAGCCCCAGCATTTT. Its translation is CATDRGSNQPQHF.

The chain employs TRBV2 and TRBJ2-1; 9 bases match TRBD2. The germline V gene has CDR1 SNHLY and CDR2 FYNNEI. The CDR3 covers 14 residues. The V and J ends lost 6 bases and 8 bases, in that order; junction bases with no gene match: 8. The CDR3 here is CASRGGGAIDEQFF. CDR3 sequence (DNA): TGTGCCAGCAGAGGCGGGGGGGCCATCGATGAGCAGTTCTTC.

The chain joins TRBV19 to TRBJ1-5; perhaps TRBD1 as D (5 bases). CDR3 length: 14 amino acids. Trimming left V 11 bases short and J 3 bases short, with 17 bases between. Germline V gene sequence: CDR1 LNHDA, CDR2 SQIVND (reference sequence). In DNA form, the CDR3 reads TGTGCCGGCGGGACTCACGGGGACAATCAGCCCCAGCATTTT. Translation: CAGGTHGDNQPQHF.

The chain carries TRBV19 and TRBJ2-7, with TRBD2 matching 7 bases. The CDR3 is 14 amino acids. Germline V gene data show CDR1 as LNHDA and CDR2 as SQIVND (reference sequence). V shed 5 bases and J 2 bases; nucleotides not matched to a gene: 6. The chain's CDR3 is CASSGGLGTYEQYF. The CDR3 DNA is TGTGCCAGTAGTGGAGGACTAGGGACCTACGAGCAGTACTTC.

The V gene is TRBV5-1, the J gene TRBJ2-7; 7 bases are shared with TRBD1. The CDR3 has 12 amino acids. V lost 5 bases, J lost 5 bases, and 4 bases stayed unmatched. CDR1 and CDR2 (germline): SGHRS, YFSETQ. CDR3: CASRPDRDEQYF. As DNA, the CDR3 is TGCGCCAGCAGACCCGACAGGGACGAGCAGTACTTC.

The chain combines TRBV19 with TRBJ2-1; D is possibly TRBD1 (5 bases). V shed 3 bases and J shed 6 bases, with 9 bases lying between them. This CDR3 is built from 13 residues. The germline gives CDR1 LNHDA, CDR2 SQIVND (reference sequence). CDR3 in amino acids: CASSMGPANEQFF. DNA for the CDR3: TGTGCCAGTAGTATGGGGCCTGCCAATGAGCAGTTCTTC.

The rearrangement links TRBV28 to TRBJ1-5; TRBD1 is a possible D gene (5 bases). Germline assignment: CDR1 MDHEN and CDR2 SYDVKM. V was trimmed by 5 bases and J by 7 bases, leaving 18 bases between them. This CDR3 contains 15 residues. CDR3 in DNA: TGTGCCAGCAGTCTCTACAGGTATTCTCGGCAGCCCCAGCATTTT. It codes for CASSLYRYSRQPQHF.

The rearrangement links TRBV25-1 to TRBJ1-5; D unresolved. This CDR3 is 14 amino acids long. In germline, CDR1 is MGHDK, CDR2 SYGVNS. V was cut by 3 bases and J by 3 bases, with 9 bases left in between. CDR3 amino acids: CASSDWSNNQPQHF. The CDR3 DNA reads TGTGCCAGCAGTGATTGGAGTAACAATCAGCCCCAGCATTTT.

The genes are TRBV7-3 and TRBJ2-1, with D perhaps matching TRBD2 (5 bases). Germline CDR1 is SGHTA and CDR2 is FQGTGA. Trimming shortened V by 3 bases and J by 2 bases, and 11 bases separated the two germline ends. The CDR3 has 15 residues. As DNA, the CDR3 is TGTGCCAGCAGCTTTAGCGCTTCCACCTACAATGAGCAGTTCTTC. Its protein is CASSFSASTYNEQFF.